Listed below are T cell receptor beta chains from one sample, sequenced in a study of neurological immune-mediated disorders. TCRdb redid the calling of the 5' RACE reads with MiXCR, one entry per CDR3 protein. The data show 35,000 or so distinct CDR3 sequences, approximately 14% seen once. Sample: PBMCs. The receptors originated from a woman aged 45-59 years with HTLV-1-associated myelopathy (HAM/TSP). The conserved cysteine and the conserved F or W are not part of the CDR3 here. The order of the fields is clone size, D gene, V gene, J gene, CDR3 protein. The D gene is left open where the match is weak. Clone size is shown for a subset of rows, as once, few, many or a class of expanded clone.

abundance: many
d_gene: .
v_gene: TRBV2
j_gene: TRBJ2-7
CDR3aa: ASSGETQQY

abundance: many
d_gene: .
v_gene: TRBV20-1
j_gene: TRBJ1-1
CDR3aa: SAPGRKTEAF

abundance: many
d_gene: TRBD2
v_gene: TRBV12-3/TRBV12-4
j_gene: TRBJ2-1
CDR3aa: ASKAGNYNEQF

abundance: many
d_gene: .
v_gene: TRBV4-3
j_gene: TRBJ1-2
CDR3aa: ASSQDSIGGNGYT

abundance: many
d_gene: .
v_gene: TRBV9
j_gene: TRBJ1-4
CDR3aa: ASSIGVTNEKLF

abundance: few
d_gene: .
v_gene: TRBV24-1
j_gene: TRBJ2-3
CDR3aa: ATRGTDTQY

abundance: many
d_gene: TRBD2
v_gene: TRBV29-1
j_gene: TRBJ2-3
CDR3aa: STRTSGSDTQY

abundance: many
d_gene: TRBD2
v_gene: TRBV7-2
j_gene: TRBJ2-5
CDR3aa: ASSLVGGETQY

abundance: many
d_gene: .
v_gene: TRBV7-2
j_gene: TRBJ2-1
CDR3aa: ASSLAPGYNEQF

abundance: many
d_gene: .
v_gene: TRBV3-1
j_gene: TRBJ1-4
CDR3aa: ASSHGSGARGGKLF

abundance: many
d_gene: .
v_gene: TRBV29-1
j_gene: TRBJ2-2
CDR3aa: SATDSANTGELF

abundance: many
d_gene: .
v_gene: TRBV20-1
j_gene: TRBJ2-1
CDR3aa: SARERNNEQF

abundance: many
d_gene: .
v_gene: TRBV18
j_gene: TRBJ2-1
CDR3aa: ASSPRDLSYNEQF

abundance: many
d_gene: .
v_gene: TRBV27
j_gene: TRBJ2-5
CDR3aa: ASSSDPETQY

abundance: many
d_gene: .
v_gene: TRBV20-1
j_gene: TRBJ2-3
CDR3aa: RIPDRGGPDTQY

abundance: many
d_gene: .
v_gene: TRBV9
j_gene: TRBJ1-1
CDR3aa: ASSVGVGNTEAF

abundance: many
d_gene: TRBD1
v_gene: TRBV28
j_gene: TRBJ1-2
CDR3aa: ASRRQGDYGYT

abundance: many
d_gene: .
v_gene: TRBV20-1
j_gene: TRBJ1-3
CDR3aa: SARTEYHSGNTIY

abundance: many
d_gene: .
v_gene: TRBV18
j_gene: TRBJ1-1
CDR3aa: ASSPSVNGEAF

abundance: many
d_gene: .
v_gene: TRBV15
j_gene: TRBJ2-2
CDR3aa: ATSRDERPAGGELF

abundance: .
d_gene: .
v_gene: TRBV27
j_gene: TRBJ2-1
CDR3aa: ASSLQGKEYNEQF

abundance: once
d_gene: .
v_gene: TRBV5-1
j_gene: TRBJ2-5
CDR3aa: ASSLAETGRGETQY

abundance: many
d_gene: .
v_gene: TRBV28
j_gene: TRBJ1-4
CDR3aa: ASSFGGVEEKLF

abundance: .
d_gene: .
v_gene: TRBV5-1
j_gene: TRBJ2-7
CDR3aa: ASSRDSTTQQY

abundance: many
d_gene: .
v_gene: TRBV7-2
j_gene: TRBJ1-5
CDR3aa: ASSLDSSNQPQH

abundance: .
d_gene: TRBD1
v_gene: TRBV20-1
j_gene: TRBJ2-2
CDR3aa: SAPDRGRSGELF

abundance: many
d_gene: .
v_gene: TRBV3-1
j_gene: TRBJ1-2
CDR3aa: ASSPRTAQLANYGYT

abundance: many
d_gene: .
v_gene: TRBV25-1
j_gene: TRBJ2-2
CDR3aa: ASSVSGELF

abundance: many
d_gene: TRBD1
v_gene: TRBV20-1
j_gene: TRBJ2-5
CDR3aa: SARATGGETQY

abundance: many
d_gene: TRBD1
v_gene: TRBV5-5
j_gene: TRBJ1-1
CDR3aa: ASSPGQAWAEAF

abundance: many
d_gene: .
v_gene: TRBV5-1
j_gene: TRBJ2-7
CDR3aa: ASSLVQKTYEQY

abundance: many
d_gene: TRBD2
v_gene: TRBV9
j_gene: TRBJ2-5
CDR3aa: ASSVRRGGPLTETQY

abundance: many
d_gene: .
v_gene: TRBV10-3
j_gene: TRBJ2-3
CDR3aa: AIKPSADTDTQY

abundance: many
d_gene: .
v_gene: TRBV3-1
j_gene: TRBJ2-3
CDR3aa: ASSQRGGEGDTQY

abundance: many
d_gene: TRBD1
v_gene: TRBV6-1
j_gene: TRBJ1-2
CDR3aa: ARNPDRGPPNYGYT

abundance: many
d_gene: TRBD2
v_gene: TRBV6-5
j_gene: TRBJ2-3
CDR3aa: ASSYTVSGGFTDTQY

abundance: many
d_gene: .
v_gene: TRBV14
j_gene: TRBJ2-7
CDR3aa: ASSRRTVATYEQY

abundance: many
d_gene: TRBD1
v_gene: TRBV12-3/TRBV12-4
j_gene: TRBJ2-7
CDR3aa: ASSFQTGYEQY

abundance: many
d_gene: .
v_gene: TRBV29-1
j_gene: TRBJ1-1
CDR3aa: SVAERNTEAF

abundance: few
d_gene: .
v_gene: TRBV6-2/TRBV6-3
j_gene: TRBJ2-3
CDR3aa: ASSSPFPGDTQY

abundance: many
d_gene: TRBD1
v_gene: TRBV15
j_gene: TRBJ2-7
CDR3aa: ATSSGDRAYEQY

abundance: many
d_gene: .
v_gene: TRBV7-9
j_gene: TRBJ1-2
CDR3aa: ASSFRPGDYGYT

abundance: many
d_gene: .
v_gene: TRBV5-1
j_gene: TRBJ1-6
CDR3aa: ASSFLEDSPLH

abundance: many
d_gene: TRBD2
v_gene: TRBV3-1
j_gene: TRBJ2-3
CDR3aa: ASSQDPGLAGGTDTQY

abundance: many
d_gene: .
v_gene: TRBV7-8
j_gene: TRBJ1-2
CDR3aa: ASSLAREARYGYT

abundance: many
d_gene: .
v_gene: TRBV20-1
j_gene: TRBJ1-2
CDR3aa: SARDVRGYT

abundance: many
d_gene: .
v_gene: TRBV7-7
j_gene: TRBJ2-2
CDR3aa: ASSLFVTPTGELF

abundance: many
d_gene: .
v_gene: TRBV10-3
j_gene: TRBJ1-5
CDR3aa: AISEAGTGNQPQH

abundance: many
d_gene: .
v_gene: TRBV10-3
j_gene: TRBJ2-2
CDR3aa: AIGRQVLNTGELF

abundance: many
d_gene: .
v_gene: TRBV12-3/TRBV12-4
j_gene: TRBJ1-2
CDR3aa: ASSFNRRTNYGYT

abundance: many
d_gene: .
v_gene: TRBV5-6
j_gene: TRBJ1-5
CDR3aa: ASSLGPPRGNQPQH

abundance: many
d_gene: .
v_gene: TRBV12-3/TRBV12-4
j_gene: TRBJ2-1
CDR3aa: ASSLQLVPYNEQF

abundance: .
d_gene: .
v_gene: TRBV5-1
j_gene: TRBJ2-2
CDR3aa: ASRTAVTGELF

abundance: few
d_gene: TRBD1
v_gene: TRBV20-1
j_gene: TRBJ1-5
CDR3aa: SARPRDSPVHQPQH